The rows below give T cell receptor beta chains drawn from one sample of a study of blood T cell repertoires in COVID-19. Clones were read by immunoSEQ multiplex PCR, and TCRdb kept only the in-frame ones, dropping some. The table lists a few hundred thousand clones, 80% to 85% of them singletons. The sample comprised peripheral blood. The receptors were sampled from an older woman with acute or convalescent COVID-19. The CDR3 runs from the conserved cysteine through the conserved F or W. Each record gives: CDR3 DNA, CDR3 protein, J gene, V gene, clone size, D gene. D genes are given only for firm matches. Clone size, where shown, is once, few, many, or a class for clones that have expanded.

cdr3_nt: TGTGCCTGGAGCAGGGGGGCGAACACTGAAGCTTTCTTT
cdr3_aa: CAWSRGANTEAFF
j_call: TRBJ1-1
v_call: TRBV30
clone_size: once
d_call: TRBD1

cdr3_nt: TGTGCCAGCAGCGGCACCGGCGGGAACACTGAAGCTTTCTTT
cdr3_aa: CASSGTGGNTEAFF
j_call: TRBJ1-1
v_call: TRBV9
clone_size: .
d_call: .

cdr3_nt: TGTGCCAGCAGCCAACTTGGAGGCAGCAATCAGCCCCAGCATTTT
cdr3_aa: CASSQLGGSNQPQHF
j_call: TRBJ1-5
v_call: TRBV5-6
clone_size: .
d_call: .

cdr3_nt: TGTGCCAGCAGTTCCCCCAGCGGATATGGCTACACCTTC
cdr3_aa: CASSSPSGYGYTF
j_call: TRBJ1-2
v_call: TRBV28
clone_size: .
d_call: .

cdr3_nt: TGTGCCAGTAGAAAAGCGGGGGGCTCCTACAATGAGCAGTTCTTC
cdr3_aa: CASRKAGGSYNEQFF
j_call: TRBJ2-1
v_call: TRBV19
clone_size: .
d_call: TRBD2

cdr3_nt: TGTGCCAGCAGTTCCCCATCGCTGCGGTTCTCTGGAAACACCATATATTTT
cdr3_aa: CASSSPSLRFSGNTIYF
j_call: TRBJ1-3
v_call: TRBV6-2/TRBV6-3
clone_size: .
d_call: .

cdr3_nt: TGTGCCAGCAGCCCGCTAGCGGGGGGGTCTGGGGAGCTGTTTTTT
cdr3_aa: CASSPLAGGSGELFF
j_call: TRBJ2-2
v_call: TRBV7-2
clone_size: .
d_call: TRBD2

cdr3_nt: TGTGCCAGCAGCTGGGGCTTGAACACTGAAGCTTTCTTT
cdr3_aa: CASSWGLNTEAFF
j_call: TRBJ1-1
v_call: TRBV2
clone_size: .
d_call: .

cdr3_nt: TGTGCCAGCAGCTTCCTGACAGGGGGGGTTGAAAAACTGTTTTTT
cdr3_aa: CASSFLTGGVEKLFF
j_call: TRBJ1-4
v_call: TRBV5-4
clone_size: .
d_call: TRBD1

cdr3_nt: TGTGCCTGGAGTGTGACGGCCAAAAGAGGGACTGAAGCTTTCTTT
cdr3_aa: CAWSVTAKRGTEAFF
j_call: TRBJ1-1
v_call: TRBV30
clone_size: .
d_call: .

cdr3_nt: TGTGCCAGCAGTGACACCTACCCGACAGGCGACTACGAGCAGTACTTC
cdr3_aa: CASSDTYPTGDYEQYF
j_call: TRBJ2-7
v_call: TRBV6-2/TRBV6-3
clone_size: .
d_call: .

cdr3_nt: TGTGCCTGGCTACGGACAGGTCGAGGCTACACCTTC
cdr3_aa: CAWLRTGRGYTF
j_call: TRBJ1-2
v_call: TRBV30
clone_size: .
d_call: TRBD1

cdr3_nt: TGTGCCAGCAGCCAGACGACAGGACAATCTGGCTACACCTTC
cdr3_aa: CASSQTTGQSGYTF
j_call: TRBJ1-2
v_call: TRBV7-2
clone_size: few
d_call: .

cdr3_nt: TGTGCCAGCAGCTTAGAGGCTTCTAACTATGGCTACACCTTC
cdr3_aa: CASSLEASNYGYTF
j_call: TRBJ1-2
v_call: TRBV11-2
clone_size: .
d_call: .

cdr3_nt: TGCGCCAGCAGCTATGGAGGCGTGAACACTGAAGCTTTCTTT
cdr3_aa: CASSYGGVNTEAFF
j_call: TRBJ1-1
v_call: TRBV5-1
clone_size: few
d_call: .

cdr3_nt: TGTGCCAGCAGTTTATCGGGGGGTAACGACGAGCAGTACTTC
cdr3_aa: CASSLSGGNDEQYF
j_call: TRBJ2-7
v_call: TRBV27
clone_size: few
d_call: .

cdr3_nt: TGTGCCAGCAGGGGGGACAGGGGTGGCACCGGGGAGCTGTTTTTT
cdr3_aa: CASRGDRGGTGELFF
j_call: TRBJ2-2
v_call: TRBV6-5
clone_size: .
d_call: TRBD1

cdr3_nt: TGTGCCAGCAGCGAGGAGGACAGCAATCAGCCCCAGCATTTT
cdr3_aa: CASSEEDSNQPQHF
j_call: TRBJ1-5
v_call: TRBV9
clone_size: few
d_call: .

cdr3_nt: TGTGCCAGCAGTTACGGGGGGGCTTACAATGAGCAGTTCTTC
cdr3_aa: CASSYGGAYNEQFF
j_call: TRBJ2-1
v_call: TRBV6-2/TRBV6-3
clone_size: once
d_call: .

cdr3_nt: TGTGCTAGTGGTTTGGTCCTGGGTTGGGACAGCTTCCCCATCCACAATGAGCAGTTCTTC
cdr3_aa: CASGLVLGWDSFPIHNEQFF
j_call: TRBJ2-1
v_call: TRBV12-5
clone_size: .
d_call: TRBD1

cdr3_nt: TGTGCCAGTAGTATAACCCCAGGACAGGCGGCCAATCAGCCCCAGCATTTT
cdr3_aa: CASSITPGQAANQPQHF
j_call: TRBJ1-5
v_call: TRBV19
clone_size: .
d_call: TRBD1

cdr3_nt: TGTGCCAGCAGCCAGGTAGCGGATACGCAGTATTTT
cdr3_aa: CASSQVADTQYF
j_call: TRBJ2-3
v_call: TRBV12-3/TRBV12-4
clone_size: .
d_call: .

cdr3_nt: TGTGCCAGCAGCGTTGGACAGGGGACAAACATTCAGTACTTC
cdr3_aa: CASSVGQGTNIQYF
j_call: TRBJ2-4
v_call: TRBV7-8
clone_size: .
d_call: TRBD1

cdr3_nt: TGCGCCAGCAGTGAAACAGGGCTGAACACTGAAGCTTTCTTT
cdr3_aa: CASSETGLNTEAFF
j_call: TRBJ1-1
v_call: TRBV10-1
clone_size: .
d_call: .

cdr3_nt: TGTGCCAGCAGCGCGGCGCGCTCCTATAATTCACCCCTCCACTTT
cdr3_aa: CASSAARSYNSPLHF
j_call: TRBJ1-6
v_call: TRBV5-6
clone_size: few
d_call: .

cdr3_nt: TGTGCCAGCAGCCAATCGAACAGGGGGAATAAATATAATTCACCCCTCCACTTT
cdr3_aa: CASSQSNRGNKYNSPLHF
j_call: TRBJ1-6
v_call: TRBV4-2
clone_size: .
d_call: TRBD1

cdr3_nt: TGCAGCGTTGTGGAGGGGGCGGTCGGCTACACCTTC
cdr3_aa: CSVVEGAVGYTF
j_call: TRBJ1-2
v_call: TRBV29-1
clone_size: .
d_call: TRBD1

cdr3_nt: TGTGCCAGCAGCTTGTTCCAGTATGAGCAGTTCTTC
cdr3_aa: CASSLFQYEQFF
j_call: TRBJ2-1
v_call: TRBV5-6
clone_size: .
d_call: .

cdr3_nt: TGCGCCAGCAGCTTGGCCGGCAGGGATGGTCAGCCCCAGCATTTT
cdr3_aa: CASSLAGRDGQPQHF
j_call: TRBJ1-5
v_call: TRBV5-1
clone_size: .
d_call: .

cdr3_nt: TGTGCCAGCAGCTTGGACAGATACCAAGAGACCCAGTACTTC
cdr3_aa: CASSLDRYQETQYF
j_call: TRBJ2-5
v_call: TRBV5-4
clone_size: .
d_call: .

cdr3_nt: TGTGCCAGCAAGTCAGGACAGTCTCTTAACTATGGCTACACCTTC
cdr3_aa: CASKSGQSLNYGYTF
j_call: TRBJ1-2
v_call: TRBV6-5
clone_size: .
d_call: .

cdr3_nt: TGTGCCAGCAGGCACCCGGGACAGGCCACAGATACGCAGTATTTT
cdr3_aa: CASRHPGQATDTQYF
j_call: TRBJ2-3
v_call: TRBV6-6
clone_size: .
d_call: TRBD1

cdr3_nt: TGTGCCAGCAGTGACCGGGACAGGGTGGGTGGCTACACCTTC
cdr3_aa: CASSDRDRVGGYTF
j_call: TRBJ1-2
v_call: TRBV6-6
clone_size: .
d_call: TRBD1

cdr3_nt: TGTGCCAGCAGCCAATCCCGGACAGGGAACACTGAAGCTTTCTTT
cdr3_aa: CASSQSRTGNTEAFF
j_call: TRBJ1-1
v_call: TRBV3-1/TRBV3-2
clone_size: .
d_call: TRBD1

cdr3_nt: TGTGCCAGCAGCTCGGGACAGCGAGAGACCCAGTACTTC
cdr3_aa: CASSSGQRETQYF
j_call: TRBJ2-5
v_call: TRBV9
clone_size: .
d_call: TRBD1

cdr3_nt: TGTGCCACCGCTTCAGGGGGAAACGGTGCGGGCGGAAACACCATATATTTT
cdr3_aa: CATASGGNGAGGNTIYF
j_call: TRBJ1-3
v_call: TRBV10-3
clone_size: .
d_call: TRBD1

cdr3_nt: TGTGCCTGGACCCGGGGGGCCGCGGATGGCTACACCTTC
cdr3_aa: CAWTRGAADGYTF
j_call: TRBJ1-2
v_call: TRBV30
clone_size: .
d_call: .

cdr3_nt: TGTGCCAGCAGTAAATACAAGAACACTGAAGCTTTCTTT
cdr3_aa: CASSKYKNTEAFF
j_call: TRBJ1-1
v_call: TRBV6-5
clone_size: .
d_call: .

cdr3_nt: TGTGCCAGCAGCTTGTACAGGGACACTGAAGCTTTCTTT
cdr3_aa: CASSLYRDTEAFF
j_call: TRBJ1-1
v_call: TRBV5-4
clone_size: once
d_call: .

cdr3_nt: TGTGCCAGCAGTGATCACCGGGGGGTATACAATGAGCAGTTCTTC
cdr3_aa: CASSDHRGVYNEQFF
j_call: TRBJ2-1
v_call: TRBV6-4
clone_size: .
d_call: TRBD2

cdr3_nt: TGCGCCAGCAGCTTGGCGCCCACAGCTCCCTACGAGCAGTACTTC
cdr3_aa: CASSLAPTAPYEQYF
j_call: TRBJ2-7
v_call: TRBV5-1
clone_size: .
d_call: .

cdr3_nt: TGTGCCACCAGTGACCCCGTGAGGGTAAAGACCGGGGAGCTGTTTTTT
cdr3_aa: CATSDPVRVKTGELFF
j_call: TRBJ2-2
v_call: TRBV24-1
clone_size: .
d_call: .

cdr3_nt: TGTGCCAGCAGCCAAGATTGGCCCGATAATTCACCCCTCCACTTT
cdr3_aa: CASSQDWPDNSPLHF
j_call: TRBJ1-6
v_call: TRBV4-2
clone_size: .
d_call: .

cdr3_nt: TGCGCCAGCAGCCCGGGACTAGTGGCAGATACGCAGTATTTT
cdr3_aa: CASSPGLVADTQYF
j_call: TRBJ2-3
v_call: TRBV10-2
clone_size: .
d_call: TRBD2

cdr3_nt: TGTGCCAGCAGCGTCCCGGGACAGTACCTCTATGGCTACACCTTC
cdr3_aa: CASSVPGQYLYGYTF
j_call: TRBJ1-2
v_call: TRBV5-4
clone_size: .
d_call: TRBD1

cdr3_nt: TGTGCCAGCAGCCAAGAAGAACTAGCGGCGATCACCGGGGAGCTGTTTTTT
cdr3_aa: CASSQEELAAITGELFF
j_call: TRBJ2-2
v_call: TRBV4-2
clone_size: .
d_call: TRBD2

cdr3_nt: TGTGCCAGCAGCCAGGGACAGGGTATTGGGGAGCTGTTTTTT
cdr3_aa: CASSQGQGIGELFF
j_call: TRBJ2-2
v_call: TRBV3-1/TRBV3-2
clone_size: .
d_call: TRBD1

cdr3_nt: TGTGCCAGCTCACACACGACAGGGGGAAACACTGAAGCTTTCTTT
cdr3_aa: CASSHTTGGNTEAFF
j_call: TRBJ1-1
v_call: TRBV18
clone_size: .
d_call: TRBD1

cdr3_nt: TGCAGCGTTACGGGACAACTATGGGATGGCTACACCTTC
cdr3_aa: CSVTGQLWDGYTF
j_call: TRBJ1-2
v_call: TRBV29-1
clone_size: .
d_call: .

cdr3_nt: TGTGCCATCAGGGCAGCGGGGGGGCCAGAGACCCAGTACTTC
cdr3_aa: CAIRAAGGPETQYF
j_call: TRBJ2-5
v_call: TRBV10-3
clone_size: .
d_call: TRBD2

cdr3_nt: TGTGCCACCAGGACTAGCGGTGTGTACTCCTACAATGAGCAGTTCTTC
cdr3_aa: CATRTSGVYSYNEQFF
j_call: TRBJ2-1
v_call: TRBV27
clone_size: .
d_call: TRBD2

cdr3_nt: TGTGCCAGCAGCTTTGTCCAGGGGGTCGACGAGCAGTACTTC
cdr3_aa: CASSFVQGVDEQYF
j_call: TRBJ2-7
v_call: TRBV7-2
clone_size: .
d_call: TRBD1

cdr3_nt: TGTGCCAGTAGTATAGGTGGGACTTATGGCTACACCTTC
cdr3_aa: CASSIGGTYGYTF
j_call: TRBJ1-2
v_call: TRBV19
clone_size: once
d_call: .

cdr3_nt: TGTGCCAGTAGTATTCCGGGGAGCAATCAGCCCCAGCATTTT
cdr3_aa: CASSIPGSNQPQHF
j_call: TRBJ1-5
v_call: TRBV19
clone_size: .
d_call: .

cdr3_nt: TGTGCCAGCAGCCCTCAGGGTCCCTACGAGCAGTACTTC
cdr3_aa: CASSPQGPYEQYF
j_call: TRBJ2-7
v_call: TRBV9
clone_size: .
d_call: .

cdr3_nt: TGCAGCGTTGAAGATGGAGGGATGGCGGGGGCGATTCATACGCAGTATTTT
cdr3_aa: CSVEDGGMAGAIHTQYF
j_call: TRBJ2-3
v_call: TRBV29-1
clone_size: .
d_call: .

cdr3_nt: TGTGCCAGCAGTTACTCGGGGACAGGGTTGTTTGGCTACACCTTC
cdr3_aa: CASSYSGTGLFGYTF
j_call: TRBJ1-2
v_call: TRBV6-5
clone_size: once
d_call: TRBD1